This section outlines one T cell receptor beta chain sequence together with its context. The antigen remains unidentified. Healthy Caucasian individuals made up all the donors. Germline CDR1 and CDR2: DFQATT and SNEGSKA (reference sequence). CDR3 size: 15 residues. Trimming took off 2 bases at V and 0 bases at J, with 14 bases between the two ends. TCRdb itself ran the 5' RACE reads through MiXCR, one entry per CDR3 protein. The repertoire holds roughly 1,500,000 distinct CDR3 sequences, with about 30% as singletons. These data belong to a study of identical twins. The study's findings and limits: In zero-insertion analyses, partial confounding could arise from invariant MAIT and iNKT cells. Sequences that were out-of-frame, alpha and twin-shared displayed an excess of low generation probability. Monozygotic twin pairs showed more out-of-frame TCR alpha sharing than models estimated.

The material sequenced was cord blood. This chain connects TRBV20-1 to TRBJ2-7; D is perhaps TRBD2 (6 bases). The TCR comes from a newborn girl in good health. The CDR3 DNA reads TGCAGTGCTAGACAGCGGTTCGGGAGCTCCTACGAGCAGTACTTC. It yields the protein CSARQRFGSSYEQYF.